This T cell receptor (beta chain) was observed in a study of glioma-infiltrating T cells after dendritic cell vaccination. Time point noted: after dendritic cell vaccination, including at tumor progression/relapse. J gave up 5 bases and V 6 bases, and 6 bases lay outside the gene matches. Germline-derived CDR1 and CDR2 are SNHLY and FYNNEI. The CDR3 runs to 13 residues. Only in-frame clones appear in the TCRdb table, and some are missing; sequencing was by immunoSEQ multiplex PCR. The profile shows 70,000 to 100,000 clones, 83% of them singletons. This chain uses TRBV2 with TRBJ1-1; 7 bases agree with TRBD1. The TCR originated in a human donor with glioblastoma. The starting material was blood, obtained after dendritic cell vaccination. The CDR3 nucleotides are TGTGCCAGCAGCAAGAGGGGGCAGACTGAAGCTTTCTTT. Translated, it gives CASSKRGQTEAFF.